This T cell receptor (beta chain) was retrieved from a study of blood T cell repertoires in COVID-19. Authors' analysis steps: Reference gene primer amplification gave estimated nucleated cell counts. TCRdb keeps only in-frame clones here, not all; method: immunoSEQ multiplex PCR. The V and J calls and clone size were taken over from that table, and D and trimming were inferred from the DNA. The top ten hold about 1.4% of the sample, which has 350,000 to 500,000 clones, about 88% seen once. Trimming removed 8 bases from V and 2 bases from J; junction bases left unmatched: 3. CDR1 and CDR2 (germline): SNHLY, FYNNEI. The CDR3 covers 13 residues. The study recruited people aged about 18 to 89 years across 20 to 30 US areas. The study assigned cohorts using participant-reported clinical history. Within 2 weeks before study entry, exposed participants met a COVID-19 case.

V and J are TRBV2 and TRBJ1-1, with 9 bases that match TRBD1. This clonotype originated in a woman aged 18-29 years who had been exposed to COVID-19. The sequencing input was PBMCs or T cells enriched from blood (not recorded which). The CDR3 sequence is CASGTGPNTEAFF. DNA of the CDR3: TGTGCCAGCGGGACAGGGCCCAACACTGAAGCTTTCTTT.